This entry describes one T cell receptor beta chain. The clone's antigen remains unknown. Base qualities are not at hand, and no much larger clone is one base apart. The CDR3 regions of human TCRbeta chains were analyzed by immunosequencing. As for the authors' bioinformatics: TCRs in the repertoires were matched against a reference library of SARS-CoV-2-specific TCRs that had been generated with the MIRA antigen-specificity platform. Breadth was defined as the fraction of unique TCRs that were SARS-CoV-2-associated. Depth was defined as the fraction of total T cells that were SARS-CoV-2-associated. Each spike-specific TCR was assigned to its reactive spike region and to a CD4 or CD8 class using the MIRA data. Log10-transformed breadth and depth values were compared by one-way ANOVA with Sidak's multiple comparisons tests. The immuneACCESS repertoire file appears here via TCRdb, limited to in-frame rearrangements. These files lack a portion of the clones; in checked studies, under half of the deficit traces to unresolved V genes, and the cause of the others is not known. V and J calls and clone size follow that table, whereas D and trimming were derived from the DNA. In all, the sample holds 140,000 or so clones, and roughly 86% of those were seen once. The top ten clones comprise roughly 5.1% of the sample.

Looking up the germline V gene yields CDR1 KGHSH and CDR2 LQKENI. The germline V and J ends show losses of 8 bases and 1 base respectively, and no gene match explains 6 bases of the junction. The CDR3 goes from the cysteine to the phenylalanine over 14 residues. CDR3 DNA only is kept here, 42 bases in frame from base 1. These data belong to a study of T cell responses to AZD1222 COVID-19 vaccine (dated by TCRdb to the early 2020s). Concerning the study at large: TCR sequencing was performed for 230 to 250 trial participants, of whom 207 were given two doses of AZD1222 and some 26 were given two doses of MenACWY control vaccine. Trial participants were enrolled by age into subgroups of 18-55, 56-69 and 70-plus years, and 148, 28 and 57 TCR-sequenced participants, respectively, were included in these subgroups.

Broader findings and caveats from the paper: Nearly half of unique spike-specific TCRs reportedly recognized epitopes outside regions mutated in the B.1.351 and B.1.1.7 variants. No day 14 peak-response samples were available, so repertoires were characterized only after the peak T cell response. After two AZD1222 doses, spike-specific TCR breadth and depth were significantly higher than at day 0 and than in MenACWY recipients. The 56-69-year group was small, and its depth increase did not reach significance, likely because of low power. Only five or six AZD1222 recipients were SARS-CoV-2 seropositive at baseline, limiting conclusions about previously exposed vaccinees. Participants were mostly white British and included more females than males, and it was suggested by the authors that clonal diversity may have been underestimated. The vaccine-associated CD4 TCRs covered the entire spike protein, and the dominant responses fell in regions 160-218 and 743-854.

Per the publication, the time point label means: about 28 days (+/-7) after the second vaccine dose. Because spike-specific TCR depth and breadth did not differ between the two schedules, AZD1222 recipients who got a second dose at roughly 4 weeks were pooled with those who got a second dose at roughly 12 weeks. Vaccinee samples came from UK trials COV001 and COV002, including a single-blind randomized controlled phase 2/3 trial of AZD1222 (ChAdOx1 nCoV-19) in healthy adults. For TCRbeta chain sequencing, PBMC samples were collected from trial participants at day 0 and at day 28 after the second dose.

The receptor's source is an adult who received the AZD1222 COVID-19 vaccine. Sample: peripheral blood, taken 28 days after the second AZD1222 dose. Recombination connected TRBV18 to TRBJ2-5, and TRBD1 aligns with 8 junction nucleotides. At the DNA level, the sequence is TGTGCCAGCACCCGGACAGGGTTCCAAGAGACCCAGTACTTC. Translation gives CASTRTGFQETQYF.